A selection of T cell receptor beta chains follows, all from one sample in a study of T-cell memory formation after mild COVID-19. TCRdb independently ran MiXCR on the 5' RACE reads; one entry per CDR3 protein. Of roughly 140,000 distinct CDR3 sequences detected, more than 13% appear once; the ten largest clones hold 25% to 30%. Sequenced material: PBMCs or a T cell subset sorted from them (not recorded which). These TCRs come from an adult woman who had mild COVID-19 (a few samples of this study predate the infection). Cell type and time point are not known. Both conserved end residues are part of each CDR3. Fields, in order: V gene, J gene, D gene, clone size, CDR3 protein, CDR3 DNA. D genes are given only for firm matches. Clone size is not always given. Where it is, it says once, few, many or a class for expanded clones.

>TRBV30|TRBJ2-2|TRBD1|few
CAWPGGQGNTGELFF
TGTGCCTGGCCGGGCGGACAGGGCAACACCGGGGAGCTGTTTTTT
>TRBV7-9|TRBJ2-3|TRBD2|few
CASSRGLAGGTDTQYF
TGTGCCAGCAGCCGCGGACTAGCGGGAGGGACAGATACGCAGTATTTT
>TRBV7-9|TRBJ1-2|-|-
CASSSEGGFGYTF
TGTGCCAGCAGCTCTGAAGGGGGGTTTGGCTACACCTTC
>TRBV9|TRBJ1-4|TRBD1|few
CASSPGTGGTEKLFF
TGTGCCAGCAGCCCTGGGACAGGGGGTACTGAAAAACTGTTTTTT
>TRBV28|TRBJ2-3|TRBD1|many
CASSPRGQGARVRGTDTQYF
TGTGCCAGCAGTCCTCGGGGACAGGGGGCCCGCGTTAGAGGCACAGATACGCAGTATTTT
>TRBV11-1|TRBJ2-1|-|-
CASSRKGAISSYNEQFF
TGTGCCAGCAGTAGAAAGGGCGCCATCAGTTCCTACAATGAGCAGTTCTTC
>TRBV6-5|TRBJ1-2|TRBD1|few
CASSSRDSPSNYGYTF
TGTGCCAGCAGTTCCCGGGACAGTCCGTCTAACTATGGCTACACCTTC
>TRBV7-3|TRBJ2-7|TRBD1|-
CASSSSTGAPYEQYF
TGTGCCAGCAGCTCGTCGACAGGGGCCCCCTACGAGCAGTACTTC
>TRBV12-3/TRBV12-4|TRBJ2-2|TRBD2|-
CASTSPVRQPAGGRDTGELFF
TGTGCCAGCACCTCACCCGTTCGTCAACCAGCGGGGGGGCGGGACACCGGGGAGCTGTTTTTT
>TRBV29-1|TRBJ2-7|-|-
CSVAESGRNEQYF
TGCAGCGTTGCCGAAAGTGGACGCAACGAGCAGTACTTC
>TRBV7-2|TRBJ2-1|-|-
CASRLGSGSYNEQFF
TGTGCCAGCAGATTAGGTAGCGGCTCCTACAATGAGCAGTTCTTC
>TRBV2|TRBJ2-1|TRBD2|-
CASSKLAGGPRDEQFF
TGTGCCAGCAGCAAACTAGCGGGAGGGCCTAGGGATGAGCAGTTCTTC
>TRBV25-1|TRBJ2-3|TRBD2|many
CASSELAGATDTQYF
TGTGCCAGCAGTGAACTAGCGGGAGCCACAGATACGCAGTATTTT
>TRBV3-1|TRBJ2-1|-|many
CASSLGTELNEQFF
TGTGCCAGCAGCCTCGGGACCGAGCTCAATGAGCAGTTCTTC
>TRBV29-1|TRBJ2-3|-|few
CSVEDYEADTDTQYF
TGCAGCGTTGAAGATTATGAGGCGGACACAGATACGCAGTATTTT
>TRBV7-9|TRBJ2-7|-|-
CASSPVDSAYEQYF
TGTGCCAGCAGCCCAGTGGATTCGGCCTACGAGCAGTACTTC
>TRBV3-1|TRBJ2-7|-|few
CASSPVSGGSYEQYF
TGTGCCAGCAGCCCGGTCTCAGGGGGGTCCTACGAGCAGTACTTC
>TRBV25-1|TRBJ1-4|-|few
CASSEADLRSEKLFF
TGTGCCAGCAGTGAAGCGGACTTAAGGAGCGAAAAACTGTTTTTT
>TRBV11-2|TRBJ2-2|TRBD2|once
CVSSQGTSGSEPNTGELFF
TGTGTCAGCAGCCAAGGGACTAGCGGGAGTGAGCCGAACACCGGGGAGCTGTTTTTT
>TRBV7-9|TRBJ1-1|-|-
CASSPEGRTDTEAFF
TGTGCCAGCAGCCCCGAGGGACGAACGGACACTGAAGCTTTCTTT
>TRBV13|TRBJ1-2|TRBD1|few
CASSLGITGDYGYTF
TGTGCCAGCAGCTTAGGCATAACAGGGGACTATGGCTACACCTTC
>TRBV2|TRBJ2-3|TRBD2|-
CASSELAGGRDTQYF
TGTGCCAGCAGTGAACTAGCGGGAGGGAGAGATACGCAGTATTTT
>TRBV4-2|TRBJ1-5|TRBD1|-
CASSLDRVDQPQHF
TGTGCCAGCAGCCTCGACAGGGTCGATCAGCCCCAGCATTTT
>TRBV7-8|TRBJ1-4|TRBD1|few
CASSLQTGGGEKLFF
TGTGCCAGCAGCCTCCAGACAGGGGGGGGTGAAAAACTGTTTTTT
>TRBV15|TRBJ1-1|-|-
CATSRTVGSEAFF
TGTGCCACCAGCCGGACCGTAGGGTCTGAAGCTTTCTTT
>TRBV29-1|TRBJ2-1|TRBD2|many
CSGLAGSYNEQFF
TGCAGCGGACTAGCGGGATCCTACAATGAGCAGTTCTTC
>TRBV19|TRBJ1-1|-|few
CASSIILGFLGTEAFF
TGTGCCAGTAGTATAATTCTCGGATTCTTGGGCACTGAAGCTTTCTTT
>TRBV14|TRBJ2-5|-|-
CASSTFPEVETQYF
TGTGCCAGCAGCACCTTCCCCGAGGTGGAGACCCAGTACTTC
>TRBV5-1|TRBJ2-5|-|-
CASSNQGSETQYF
TGCGCCAGCAGCAATCAGGGATCGGAGACCCAGTACTTC
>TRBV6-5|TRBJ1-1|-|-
CASSYSQNTEAFF
TGTGCCAGCAGTTACTCGCAGAACACTGAAGCTTTCTTT
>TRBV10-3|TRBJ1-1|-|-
CAVGEGSEAFF
TGTGCCGTCGGGGAAGGGTCTGAAGCTTTCTTT
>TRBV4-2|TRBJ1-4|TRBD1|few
CASSQDSGTGYEKLFF
TGTGCCAGCAGCCAAGATAGCGGGACAGGGTATGAAAAACTGTTTTTT
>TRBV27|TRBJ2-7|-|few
CASSLSARAGGLYEQYF
TGTGCCAGCAGTTTATCGGCTCGCGCTGGGGGATTATACGAGCAGTACTTC